This TCR beta chain originates from a study of T cell repertoires in cytomegalovirus infection. MiXCR, applied by TCRdb to the reads, yields one record per CDR3 protein. The data contain approximately 220,000 distinct CDR3 sequences, 38% of them singletons. About this clonotype: The antigen is undetermined.

The CDR3 contains 18 residues. In germline, CDR1 is SGHVS, CDR2 FQNEAQ. V dropped 4 bases and J dropped 4; count of bases not matched to a gene: 16. This receptor was identified in a human donor in good health (CMV status not recorded). Some clones in this sample may be carry-over from other donors' samples. Sample: CD8+ T cells from cultured PBMCs, taken from culture after CMV antigen stimulation. V and J are TRBV7-8 and TRBJ2-1; the match to TRBD1 covers 7 bases. CDR3: CASSSRPGSMTGYNEQFF. Written as DNA, the CDR3 is TGTGCCAGCAGCTCTCGACCCGGGTCAATGACAGGGTACAATGAGCAGTTCTTC.